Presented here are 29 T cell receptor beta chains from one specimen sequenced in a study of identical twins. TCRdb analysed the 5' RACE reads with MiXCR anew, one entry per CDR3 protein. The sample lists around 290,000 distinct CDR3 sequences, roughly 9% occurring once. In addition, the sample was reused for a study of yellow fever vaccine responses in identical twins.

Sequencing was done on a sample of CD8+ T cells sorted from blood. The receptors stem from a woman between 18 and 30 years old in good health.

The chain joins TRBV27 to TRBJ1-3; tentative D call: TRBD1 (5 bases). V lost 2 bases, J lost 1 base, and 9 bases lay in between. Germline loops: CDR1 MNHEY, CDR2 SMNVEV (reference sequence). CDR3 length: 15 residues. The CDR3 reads CASSLQGTSGNTIYF. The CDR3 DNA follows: TGTGCCAGCAGTTTACAGGGAACTTCTGGAAACACCATATATTTT.

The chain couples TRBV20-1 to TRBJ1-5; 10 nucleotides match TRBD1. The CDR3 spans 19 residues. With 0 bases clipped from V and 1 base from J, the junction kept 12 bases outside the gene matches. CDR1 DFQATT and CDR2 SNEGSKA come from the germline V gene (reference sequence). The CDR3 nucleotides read TGCAGTGCTAGAGATCCGGGACAGGGGCACTTCTACAGCAATCAGCCCCAGCATTTT. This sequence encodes CSARDPGQGHFYSNQPQHF.

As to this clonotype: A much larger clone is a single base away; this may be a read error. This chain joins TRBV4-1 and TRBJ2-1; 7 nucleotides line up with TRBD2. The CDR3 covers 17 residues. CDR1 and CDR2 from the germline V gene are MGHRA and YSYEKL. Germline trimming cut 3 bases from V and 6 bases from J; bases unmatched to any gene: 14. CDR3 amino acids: CASSHPRTSGTINEQFF. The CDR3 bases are TGCGCCAGCAGCCACCCCCGTACCTCCGGGACTATCAATGAGCAGTTCTTC.

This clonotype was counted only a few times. CDR3 sequence reads: CAISENPSTQETQYF. CDR3 nucleotides: TGTGCCATCAGTGAGAACCCCAGCACCCAAGAGACCCAGTACTTC. The V gene is TRBV10-3, the J gene TRBJ2-5; D gene ambiguous. V lost 2 bases to trimming and J lost 1 base, with 11 bases between them. CDR1 is ENHRY, CDR2 SYGVKD, per germline. This CDR3 contains 15 residues.

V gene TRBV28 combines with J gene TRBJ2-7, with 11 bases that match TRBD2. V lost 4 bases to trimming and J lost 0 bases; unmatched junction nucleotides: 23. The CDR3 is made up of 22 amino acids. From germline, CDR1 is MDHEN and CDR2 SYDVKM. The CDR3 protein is CASSSPFGTVASGRKPSYEQYF. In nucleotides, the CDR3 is TGTGCCAGCAGTTCACCCTTCGGGACAGTTGCTAGCGGGAGGAAACCCTCCTACGAGCAGTACTTC. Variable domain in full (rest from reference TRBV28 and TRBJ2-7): DVKVTQSSRYLVKRTGEKVFLECVQDMDHENMFWYRQDPGLGLRLIYFSYDVKMKEKGDIPEGYSVSREKKERFSLILESASTNQTSMYLCASSSPFGTVASGRKPSYEQYFGPGTRLTVT.

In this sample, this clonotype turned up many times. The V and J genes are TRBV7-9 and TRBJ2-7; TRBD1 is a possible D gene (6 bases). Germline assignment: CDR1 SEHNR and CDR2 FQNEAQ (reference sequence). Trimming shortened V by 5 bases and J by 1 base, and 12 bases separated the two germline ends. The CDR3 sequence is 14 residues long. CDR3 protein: CASSGQDSSYEQYF. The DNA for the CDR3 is TGTGCCAGCAGCGGGCAGGACAGTTCCTACGAGCAGTACTTC. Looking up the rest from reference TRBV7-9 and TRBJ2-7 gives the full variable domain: DTGVSQNPRHKITKRGQNVTFRCDPISEHNRLYWYRQTLGQGPEFLTYFQNEAQLEKSRLLSDRFSAERPKGSFSTLEIQRTEQGDSAMYLCASSGQDSSYEQYFGPGTRLTVT.

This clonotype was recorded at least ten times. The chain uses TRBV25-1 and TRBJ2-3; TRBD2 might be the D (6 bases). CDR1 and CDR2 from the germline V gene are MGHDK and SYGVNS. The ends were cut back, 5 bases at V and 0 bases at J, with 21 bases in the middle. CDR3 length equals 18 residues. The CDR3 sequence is CASSSNGWSGLSTDTQYF. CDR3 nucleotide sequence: TGTGCCAGCAGTTCAAATGGTTGGTCGGGACTTAGCACAGATACGCAGTATTTT.

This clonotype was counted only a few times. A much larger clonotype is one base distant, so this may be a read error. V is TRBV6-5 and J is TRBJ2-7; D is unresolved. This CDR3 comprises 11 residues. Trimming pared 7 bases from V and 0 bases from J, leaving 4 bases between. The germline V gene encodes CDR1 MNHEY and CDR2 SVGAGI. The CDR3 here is CASTFSYEQYF. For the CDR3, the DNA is TGTGCCAGCACCTTCTCCTACGAGCAGTACTTC.

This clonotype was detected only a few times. In DNA form, the CDR3 reads TGTGCCACCAGCAGCCAAGATGAGGATCTAATTGAGACCCAGTACTTC. It codes for CATSSQDEDLIETQYF. The V and J genes are TRBV15 and TRBJ2-5; unclear D gene. Germline lookup yields CDR1 LNHNV and CDR2 YYDKDF (reference sequence). Trimming removed 3 bases from V and 5 bases from J, with 19 bases in between. The CDR3 has 16 amino acids. Full variable domain (remainder filled in from reference TRBV15 and TRBJ2-5): DAMVIQNPRYQVTQFGKPVTLSCSQTLNHNVMYWYQQKSSQAPKLLFHYYDKDFNNEADTPDNFQSRRPNTSFCFLDIRSPGLGDTAMYLCATSSQDEDLIETQYFGPGTRLLVL.

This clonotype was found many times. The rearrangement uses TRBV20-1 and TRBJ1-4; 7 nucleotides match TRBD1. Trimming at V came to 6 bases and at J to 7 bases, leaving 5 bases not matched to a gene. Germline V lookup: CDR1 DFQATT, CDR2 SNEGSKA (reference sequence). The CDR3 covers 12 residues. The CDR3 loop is CSATGQPEKLFF. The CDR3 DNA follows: TGCAGTGCCACGGGACAGCCTGAAAAACTGTTTTTT.

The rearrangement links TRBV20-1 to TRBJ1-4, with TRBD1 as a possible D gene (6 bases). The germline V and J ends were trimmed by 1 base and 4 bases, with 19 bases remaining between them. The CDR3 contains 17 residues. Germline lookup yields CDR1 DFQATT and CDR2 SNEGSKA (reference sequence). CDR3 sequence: CSARGQGPFIFNEKLFF. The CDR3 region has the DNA TGCAGTGCTAGAGGGCAGGGGCCGTTTATATTTAATGAAAAACTGTTTTTT.

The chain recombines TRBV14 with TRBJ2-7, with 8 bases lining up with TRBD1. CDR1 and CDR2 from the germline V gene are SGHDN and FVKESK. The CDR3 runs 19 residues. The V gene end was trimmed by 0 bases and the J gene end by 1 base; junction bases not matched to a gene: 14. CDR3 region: CASSQDRETGALGSYEQYF. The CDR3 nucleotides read TGTGCCAGCAGCCAAGATCGAGAGACAGGGGCCTTAGGGTCCTACGAGCAGTACTTC.

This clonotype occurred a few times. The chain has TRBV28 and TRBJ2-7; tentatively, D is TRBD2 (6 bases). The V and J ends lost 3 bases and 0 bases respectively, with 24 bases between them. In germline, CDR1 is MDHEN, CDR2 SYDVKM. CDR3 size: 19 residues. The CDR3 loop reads CASSFLSRASVKSSYEQYF. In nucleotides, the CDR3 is TGTGCCAGCAGTTTTCTCTCTCGGGCTAGCGTAAAGAGCTCCTACGAGCAGTACTTC.

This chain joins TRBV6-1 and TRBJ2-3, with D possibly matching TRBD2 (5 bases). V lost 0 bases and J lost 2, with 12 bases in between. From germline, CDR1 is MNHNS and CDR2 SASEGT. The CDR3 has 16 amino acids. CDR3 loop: CASSEARQRFTDTQYF. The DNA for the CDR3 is TGTGCCAGCAGTGAAGCGCGTCAGCGGTTCACAGATACGCAGTATTTT.

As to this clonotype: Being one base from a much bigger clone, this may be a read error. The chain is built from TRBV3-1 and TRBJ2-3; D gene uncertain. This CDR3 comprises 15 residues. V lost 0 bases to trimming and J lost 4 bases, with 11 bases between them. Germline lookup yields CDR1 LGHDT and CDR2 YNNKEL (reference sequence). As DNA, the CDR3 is TGTGCCAGCAGCCAAGAGGCGGCCAGAGCAGATACGCAGTATTTT. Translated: CASSQEAARADTQYF.

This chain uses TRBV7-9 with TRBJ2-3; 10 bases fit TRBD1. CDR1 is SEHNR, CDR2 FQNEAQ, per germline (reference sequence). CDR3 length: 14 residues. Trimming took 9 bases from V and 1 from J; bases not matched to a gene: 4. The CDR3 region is CASRGQGGTDTQYF. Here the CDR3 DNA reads TGTGCCAGTCGCGGACAGGGGGGCACAGATACGCAGTATTTT.

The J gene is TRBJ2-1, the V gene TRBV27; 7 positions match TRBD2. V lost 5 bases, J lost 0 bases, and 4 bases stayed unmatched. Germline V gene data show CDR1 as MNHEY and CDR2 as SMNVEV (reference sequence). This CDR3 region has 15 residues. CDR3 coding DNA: TGTGCCAGCAGTGCCCGACTAGCCTCCTACAATGAGCAGTTCTTC. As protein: CASSARLASYNEQFF.

The CDR3 sequence: CAITPGQSSYNEQFF. The CDR3 DNA reads as TGTGCCATCACCCCCGGACAGAGCTCCTACAATGAGCAGTTCTTC. This chain uses TRBV10-3 with TRBJ2-1; D might be TRBD1 (6 bases). The CDR3 spans 15 residues. Per germline, CDR1 ENHRY and CDR2 SYGVKD. V dropped 7 bases and J dropped 0 bases, with 13 bases sitting between them.

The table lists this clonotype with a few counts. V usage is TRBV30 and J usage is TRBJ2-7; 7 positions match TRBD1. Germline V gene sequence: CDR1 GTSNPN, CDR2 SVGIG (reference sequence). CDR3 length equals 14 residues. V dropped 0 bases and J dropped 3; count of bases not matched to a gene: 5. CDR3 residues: CAWSVSDRDYEQYF. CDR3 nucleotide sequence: TGTGCCTGGAGTGTAAGCGACAGGGACTACGAGCAGTACTTC.

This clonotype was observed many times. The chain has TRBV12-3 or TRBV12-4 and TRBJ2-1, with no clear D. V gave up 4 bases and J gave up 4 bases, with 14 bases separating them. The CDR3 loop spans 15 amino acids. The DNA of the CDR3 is TGTGCCAGCAGTTGGTCCTCGCCACTTTACAATGAGCAGTTCTTC. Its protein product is CASSWSSPLYNEQFF.

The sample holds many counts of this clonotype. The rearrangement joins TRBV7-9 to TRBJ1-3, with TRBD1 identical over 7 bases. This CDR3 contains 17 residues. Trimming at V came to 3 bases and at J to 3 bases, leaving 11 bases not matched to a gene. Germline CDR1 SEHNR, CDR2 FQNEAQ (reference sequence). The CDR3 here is CASSFSSKGALGNTIYF. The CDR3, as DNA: TGTGCCAGCAGCTTTTCAAGTAAGGGGGCGCTTGGAAACACCATATATTTT.

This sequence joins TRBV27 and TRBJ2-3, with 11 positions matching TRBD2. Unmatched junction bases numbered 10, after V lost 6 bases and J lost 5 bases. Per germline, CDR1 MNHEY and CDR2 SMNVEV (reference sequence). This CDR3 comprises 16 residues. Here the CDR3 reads CASSTLTSGIRDTQYF. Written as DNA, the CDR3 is TGTGCCAGCAGCACTTTGACTAGCGGGATTAGAGATACGCAGTATTTT.

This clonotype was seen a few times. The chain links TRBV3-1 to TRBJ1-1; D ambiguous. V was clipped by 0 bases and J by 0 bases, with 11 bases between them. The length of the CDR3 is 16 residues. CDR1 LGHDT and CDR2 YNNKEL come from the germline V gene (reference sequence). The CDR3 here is CASSQELRVVNTEAFF. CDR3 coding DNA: TGTGCCAGCAGCCAAGAGTTAAGGGTCGTGAACACTGAAGCTTTCTTT.

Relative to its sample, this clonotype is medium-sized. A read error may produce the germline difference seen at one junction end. This CDR3 is CASSSSYEQYF. CDR3 bases: TGTGCCAGCAGTTCCTCCTACGAGCAGTACTTC. V gene TRBV5-1 combines with J gene TRBJ2-7; D is unresolved. Germline CDR1 and CDR2: SGHRS and YFSETQ. The CDR3 runs 11 residues.

The chain's CDR3 is CASRGLAGDSLATSYEQYF. The CDR3 nucleotides are TGTGCCAGCAGAGGGCTAGCGGGAGATTCTCTGGCGACCTCCTACGAGCAGTACTTC. The chain carries TRBV2 and TRBJ2-7, with 10 bases identical to TRBD2. This CDR3 is 19 amino acids long. Germline loops: CDR1 SNHLY, CDR2 FYNNEI. V was clipped by 6 bases and J by 0 bases; unmatched bases: 17.

This CDR3 is CASKVLAGLNEQFF. DNA for the CDR3: TGTGCCAGCAAGGTTCTAGCGGGACTCAATGAGCAGTTCTTC. The rearrangement uses TRBV6-2 or TRBV6-3 and TRBJ2-1, with 9 bases aligning to TRBD2. This CDR3 comprises 14 residues. The germline V gene encodes CDR1 MNHEY and CDR2 SVGEGT. After removal of 7 bases from V and 6 bases from J, the junction contained 7 bases not matched to a gene.

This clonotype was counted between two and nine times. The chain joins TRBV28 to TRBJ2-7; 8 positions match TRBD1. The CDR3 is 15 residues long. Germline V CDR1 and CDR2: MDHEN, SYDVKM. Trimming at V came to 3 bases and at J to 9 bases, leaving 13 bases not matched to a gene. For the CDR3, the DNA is TGTGCCAGCAGTTTTCTACCGTTGACAGGGGAAGTGCAGTACTTC. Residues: CASSFLPLTGEVQYF.

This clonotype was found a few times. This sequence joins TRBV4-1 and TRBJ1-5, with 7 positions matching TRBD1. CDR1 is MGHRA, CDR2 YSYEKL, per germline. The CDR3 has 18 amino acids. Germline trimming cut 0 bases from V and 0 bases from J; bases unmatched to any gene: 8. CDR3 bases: TGCGCCAGCAGCCAAGATTGGACAGGACCATATAGCAATCAGCCCCAGCATTTT. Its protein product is CASSQDWTGPYSNQPQHF.

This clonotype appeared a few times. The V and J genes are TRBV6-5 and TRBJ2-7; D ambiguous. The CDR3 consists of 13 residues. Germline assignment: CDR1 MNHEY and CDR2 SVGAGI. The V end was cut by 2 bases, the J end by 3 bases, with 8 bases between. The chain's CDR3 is CASSYRVHYEQYF. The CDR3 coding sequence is TGTGCCAGCAGTTACAGGGTCCACTACGAGCAGTACTTC.